A selection of T cell receptor beta chains follows, all from one sample in a study of T-cell memory formation after mild COVID-19. TCRdb processed the 5' RACE reads anew with MiXCR; each CDR3 protein has one entry. The sample contains fewer than 650,000 distinct CDR3 sequences, roughly 17% of which appear only once. The sample consisted of PBMCs or a T cell subset sorted from them (not recorded which). The receptors derive from an adult woman who had mild COVID-19 (a few samples of this study predate the infection). Cell type and time point are not known. Each CDR3 is given with its conserved first and last residue. D genes are given only for firm matches. For some rows the clone size is stated as once, few or many, or as a class when expanded; others skip it.

D: TRBD1
J: TRBJ1-2
size: once
V: TRBV12-3/TRBV12-4
CDR3: CASSLRGDRVYGYTF
DNA: TGTGCCAGCAGCCTGAGGGGGGACAGGGTTTATGGCTACACCTTC

D: .
J: TRBJ1-2
size: few
V: TRBV3-1
CDR3: CASSQVGLSGALNYGYTF
DNA: TGTGCCAGCAGCCAAGTCGGGCTTTCGGGGGCCTTGAACTATGGCTACACCTTC

D: .
J: TRBJ1-2
size: .
V: TRBV29-1
CDR3: CSVQGNIYGYTF
DNA: TGCAGCGTTCAGGGGAACATATATGGCTACACCTTC

D: TRBD1
J: TRBJ2-6
size: few
V: TRBV12-3/TRBV12-4
CDR3: CASNRQGYSSGANVLTF
DNA: TGTGCCAGCAATAGACAGGGTTACTCCTCTGGGGCCAACGTCCTGACTTTC

D: .
J: TRBJ2-5
size: .
V: TRBV24-1
CDR3: CATREGGGNQETQYF
DNA: TGTGCCACCAGGGAAGGAGGGGGGAACCAAGAGACCCAGTACTTC

D: .
J: TRBJ2-3
size: few
V: TRBV2
CDR3: CASSDPPDTQYF
DNA: TGTGCCAGCAGTGACCCCCCAGATACGCAGTATTTT

D: .
J: TRBJ1-4
size: .
V: TRBV20-1
CDR3: CSATDWRREKLFF
DNA: TGCAGTGCCACAGACTGGCGCAGGGAAAAACTGTTTTTT

D: .
J: TRBJ2-4
size: .
V: TRBV24-1
CDR3: CATSPPGSKNIQYF
DNA: TGTGCCACCAGTCCCCCGGGGTCCAAAAACATTCAGTACTTC

D: TRBD1
J: TRBJ2-1
size: .
V: TRBV2
CDR3: CAISKGQLSYNEQFF
DNA: TGTGCCATCTCAAAGGGACAGCTCTCCTACAATGAGCAGTTCTTC

D: TRBD2
J: TRBJ2-2
size: few
V: TRBV6-5
CDR3: CASRKQGTSGELFF
DNA: TGTGCCAGCAGAAAGCAAGGGACTAGCGGGGAGCTGTTTTTT

D: .
J: TRBJ2-7
size: .
V: TRBV23-1
CDR3: CASSQSSRVYEQYF
DNA: TGCGCCAGCAGTCAATCAAGCAGGGTCTACGAGCAGTACTTC

D: .
J: TRBJ1-6
size: few
V: TRBV7-2
CDR3: CASSPRGRGAGYNSPLHF
DNA: TGTGCCAGCAGCCCCCGGGGTAGGGGGGCGGGCTATAATTCACCCCTCCACTTT

D: TRBD2
J: TRBJ2-5
size: .
V: TRBV30
CDR3: CAWRLDRGLAGGGTQYF
DNA: TGTGCCTGGAGGTTGGACAGGGGACTAGCGGGAGGGGGGACCCAGTACTTC

D: TRBD2
J: TRBJ2-1
size: many
V: TRBV12-3/TRBV12-4
CDR3: CASSPGLAGGPGNEQFF
DNA: TGTGCCAGCAGTCCAGGACTAGCGGGAGGGCCGGGGAATGAGCAGTTCTTC

D: .
J: TRBJ2-3
size: .
V: TRBV7-3
CDR3: CASSAMGYTDTQYF
DNA: TGTGCCAGCAGCGCCATGGGGTACACAGATACGCAGTATTTT

D: TRBD2
J: TRBJ2-3
size: .
V: TRBV20-1
CDR3: CSARVAGGLRTDTQYF
DNA: TGCAGTGCTAGGGTAGCGGGAGGGCTCCGCACAGATACGCAGTATTTT

D: TRBD1
J: TRBJ2-7
size: many
V: TRBV7-2
CDR3: CASSFRQGAYEQYF
DNA: TGTGCCAGCAGCTTCCGACAGGGAGCCTACGAGCAGTACTTC

D: TRBD1
J: TRBJ2-7
size: once
V: TRBV18
CDR3: CASSPRGQNYEQYF
DNA: TGTGCCAGCTCACCCCGGGGACAGAATTACGAGCAGTACTTC

D: TRBD1
J: TRBJ2-1
size: few
V: TRBV5-6
CDR3: CASSPGTGGHEQFF
DNA: TGTGCCAGCAGCCCCGGGACAGGGGGCCATGAGCAGTTCTTC

D: .
J: TRBJ2-7
size: .
V: TRBV27
CDR3: CASATGLLTYEQYF
DNA: TGTGCCAGCGCCACGGGACTGCTAACCTACGAGCAGTACTTC

D: .
J: TRBJ1-5
size: few
V: TRBV2
CDR3: CASRKISNQPQHF
DNA: TGTGCCAGCAGAAAGATAAGCAATCAGCCCCAGCATTTT

D: TRBD2
J: TRBJ2-7
size: .
V: TRBV9
CDR3: CASRHSGGGDYEQYF
DNA: TGTGCCAGCAGACATAGCGGGGGAGGGGACTACGAGCAGTACTTC

D: TRBD2
J: TRBJ2-1
size: few
V: TRBV4-3
CDR3: CASSQILAGGWYNEQFF
DNA: TGCGCCAGCAGCCAGATACTAGCGGGAGGGTGGTACAATGAGCAGTTCTTC

D: .
J: TRBJ2-3
size: .
V: TRBV3-1
CDR3: CASSQVLGGWTDTQYF
DNA: TGTGCCAGCAGCCAAGTCCTGGGGGGCTGGACAGATACGCAGTATTTT

D: .
J: TRBJ1-4
size: .
V: TRBV2
CDR3: CASSEARVEEKLFF
DNA: TGTGCCAGCAGTGAAGCGAGGGTTGAAGAAAAACTGTTTTTT

D: TRBD2
J: TRBJ2-5
size: .
V: TRBV6-2/TRBV6-3
CDR3: CASSWGRLAGTQETQYF
DNA: TGTGCCAGCAGTTGGGGCAGACTAGCGGGAACCCAAGAGACCCAGTACTTC